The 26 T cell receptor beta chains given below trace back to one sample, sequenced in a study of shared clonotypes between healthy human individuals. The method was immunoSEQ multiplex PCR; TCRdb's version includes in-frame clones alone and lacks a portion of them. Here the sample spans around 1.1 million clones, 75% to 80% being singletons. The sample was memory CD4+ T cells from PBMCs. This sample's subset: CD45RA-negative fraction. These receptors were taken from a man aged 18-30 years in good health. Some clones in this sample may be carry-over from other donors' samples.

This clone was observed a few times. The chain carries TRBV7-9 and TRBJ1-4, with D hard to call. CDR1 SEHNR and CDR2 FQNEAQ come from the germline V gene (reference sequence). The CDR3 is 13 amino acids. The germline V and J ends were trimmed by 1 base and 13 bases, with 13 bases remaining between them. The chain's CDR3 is CASSLVSSLGLFF. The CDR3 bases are TGTGCCAGCAGCTTAGTCTCCTCTCTGGGACTGTTTTTT.

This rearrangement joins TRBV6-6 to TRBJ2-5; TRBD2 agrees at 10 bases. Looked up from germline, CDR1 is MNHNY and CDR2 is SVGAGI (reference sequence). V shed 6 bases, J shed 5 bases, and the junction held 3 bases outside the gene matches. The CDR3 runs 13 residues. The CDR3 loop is CASSSGRGETQYF. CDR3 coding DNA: TGTGCCAGCAGCAGCGGGAGGGGTGAGACCCAGTACTTC.

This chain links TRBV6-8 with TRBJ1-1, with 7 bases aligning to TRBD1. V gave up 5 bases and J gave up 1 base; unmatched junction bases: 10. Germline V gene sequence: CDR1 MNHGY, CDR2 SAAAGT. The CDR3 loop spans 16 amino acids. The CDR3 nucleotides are TGTGCCAGCAGTCCTAGGGGGCATCCTAAGAACACTGAAGCTTTCTTT. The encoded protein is CASSPRGHPKNTEAFF.

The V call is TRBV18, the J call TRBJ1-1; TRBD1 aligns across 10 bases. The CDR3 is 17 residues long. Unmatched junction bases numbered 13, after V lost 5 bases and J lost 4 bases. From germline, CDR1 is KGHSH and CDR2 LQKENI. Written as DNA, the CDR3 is TGTGCCAGCTCAGTATCCGGGACAGGGGTCTTTGGCACTGAAGCTTTCTTT. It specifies CASSVSGTGVFGTEAFF.

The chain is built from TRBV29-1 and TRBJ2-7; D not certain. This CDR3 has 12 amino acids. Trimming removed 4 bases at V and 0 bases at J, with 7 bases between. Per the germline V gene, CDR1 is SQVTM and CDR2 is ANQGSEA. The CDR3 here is CSVGVSSYEQYF. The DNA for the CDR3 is TGCAGCGTTGGGGTCTCCTCCTACGAGCAGTACTTC.

CDR3 region: CASSRGQGLYGYTF. The CDR3 DNA sequence: TGCGCCAGCAGCCGAGGACAGGGGTTGTATGGCTACACCTTC. The chain has TRBV4-3 and TRBJ1-2, with 9 bases aligning to TRBD1. The CDR3 is 14 residues long. Germline CDR1 LGHNA, CDR2 YSLEER. The V segment lost 4 bases and the J segment 5 bases; nucleotides outside the gene matches: 5.

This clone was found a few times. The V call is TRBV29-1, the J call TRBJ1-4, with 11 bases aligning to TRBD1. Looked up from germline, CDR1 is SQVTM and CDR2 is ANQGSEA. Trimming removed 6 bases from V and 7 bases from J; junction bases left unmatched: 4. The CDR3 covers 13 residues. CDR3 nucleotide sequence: TGCAGCGTCTCCGGGACAGGGGGTGAAAAACTGTTTTTT. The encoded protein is CSVSGTGGEKLFF.

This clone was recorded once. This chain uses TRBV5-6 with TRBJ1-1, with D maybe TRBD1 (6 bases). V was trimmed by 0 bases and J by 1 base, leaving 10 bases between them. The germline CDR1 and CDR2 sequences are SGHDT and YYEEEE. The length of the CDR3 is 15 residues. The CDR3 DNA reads TGTGCCAGCAGCTTGGCAGACAGGCGGAACACTGAAGCTTTCTTT. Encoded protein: CASSLADRRNTEAFF.

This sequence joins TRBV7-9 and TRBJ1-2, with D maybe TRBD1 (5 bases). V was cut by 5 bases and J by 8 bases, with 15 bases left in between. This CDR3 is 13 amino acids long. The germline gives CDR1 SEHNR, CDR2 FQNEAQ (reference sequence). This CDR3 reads CASSGTASGGYTF. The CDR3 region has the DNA TGTGCCAGCAGCGGGACTGCCTCGGGAGGCTACACCTTC.

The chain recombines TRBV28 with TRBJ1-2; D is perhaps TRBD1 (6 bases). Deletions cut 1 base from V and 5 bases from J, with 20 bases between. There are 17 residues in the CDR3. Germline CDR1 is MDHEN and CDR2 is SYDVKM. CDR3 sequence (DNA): TGTGCCAGCAGTTTATTTCTCGCCCCCCGACAGGTTTATGGCTACACCTTC. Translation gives CASSLFLAPRQVYGYTF.

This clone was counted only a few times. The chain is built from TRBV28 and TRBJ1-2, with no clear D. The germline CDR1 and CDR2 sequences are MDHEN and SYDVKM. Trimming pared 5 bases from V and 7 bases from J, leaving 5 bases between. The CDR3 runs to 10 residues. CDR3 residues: CASSRIGYTF. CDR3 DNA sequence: TGTGCCAGCAGTCGGATTGGCTACACCTTC.

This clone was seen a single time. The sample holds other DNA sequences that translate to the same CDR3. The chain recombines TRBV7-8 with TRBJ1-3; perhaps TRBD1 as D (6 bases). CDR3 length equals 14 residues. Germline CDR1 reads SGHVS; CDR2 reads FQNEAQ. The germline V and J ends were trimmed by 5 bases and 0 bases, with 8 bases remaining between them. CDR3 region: CASSRGYSGNTIYF. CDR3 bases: TGTGCCAGCAGCAGGGGGTACTCTGGAAACACCATATATTTT.

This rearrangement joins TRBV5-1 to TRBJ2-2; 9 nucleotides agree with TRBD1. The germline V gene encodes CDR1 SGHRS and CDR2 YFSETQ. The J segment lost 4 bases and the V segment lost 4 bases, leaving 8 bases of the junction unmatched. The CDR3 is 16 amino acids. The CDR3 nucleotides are TGCGCCAGCAGCCTACGGACAGGGGCCAGCACCGGGGAGCTGTTTTTT. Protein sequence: CASSLRTGASTGELFF.

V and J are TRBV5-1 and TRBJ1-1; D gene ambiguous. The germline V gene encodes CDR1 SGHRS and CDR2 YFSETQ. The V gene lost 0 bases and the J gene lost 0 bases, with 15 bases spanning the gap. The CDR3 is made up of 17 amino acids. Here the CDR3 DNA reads TGCGCCAGCAGCTTGGCCATCGGGTCCCTTATGAACACTGAAGCTTTCTTT. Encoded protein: CASSLAIGSLMNTEAFF.

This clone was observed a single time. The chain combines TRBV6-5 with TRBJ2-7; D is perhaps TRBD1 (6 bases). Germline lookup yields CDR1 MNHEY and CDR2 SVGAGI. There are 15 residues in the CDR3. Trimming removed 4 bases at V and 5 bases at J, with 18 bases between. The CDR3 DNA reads TGTGCCAGCAGTTCAAACTGGGACAACCTTAACGAGCAGTACTTC. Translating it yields CASSSNWDNLNEQYF.

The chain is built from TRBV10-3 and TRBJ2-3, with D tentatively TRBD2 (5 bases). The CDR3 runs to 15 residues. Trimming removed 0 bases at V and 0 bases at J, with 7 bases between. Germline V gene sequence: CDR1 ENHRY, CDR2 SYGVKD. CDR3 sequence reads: CAISESRVSTDTQYF. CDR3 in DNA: TGTGCCATCAGTGAGTCGAGGGTGAGCACAGATACGCAGTATTTT.

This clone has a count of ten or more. The CDR3 DNA reads as TGTGCCAGCAGCCGGGGGGATCAGCCCCAGCATTTT. This translates into CASSRGDQPQHF. The chain links TRBV7-9 to TRBJ1-5, with D perhaps TRBD1 (5 bases). Trimming took 5 bases from V and 5 from J, leaving 7 bases between them. The CDR3 extends over 12 amino acids. The V gene's germline CDR1 is SEHNR and CDR2 FQNEAQ (reference sequence).

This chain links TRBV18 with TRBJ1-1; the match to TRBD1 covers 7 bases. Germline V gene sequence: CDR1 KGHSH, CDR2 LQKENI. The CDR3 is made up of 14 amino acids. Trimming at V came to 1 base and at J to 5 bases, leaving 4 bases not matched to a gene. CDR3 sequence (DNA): TGTGCCAGCTCACCACTTACAGGGGAAACTGAAGCTTTCTTT. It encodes CASSPLTGETEAFF.

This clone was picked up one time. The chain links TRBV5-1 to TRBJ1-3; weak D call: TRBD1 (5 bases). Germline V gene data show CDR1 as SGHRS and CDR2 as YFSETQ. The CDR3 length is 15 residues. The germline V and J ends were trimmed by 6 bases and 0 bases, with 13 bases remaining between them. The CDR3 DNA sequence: TGCGCCAGCAAACAGGCGACGAGCTCTGGAAACACCATATATTTT. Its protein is CASKQATSSGNTIYF.

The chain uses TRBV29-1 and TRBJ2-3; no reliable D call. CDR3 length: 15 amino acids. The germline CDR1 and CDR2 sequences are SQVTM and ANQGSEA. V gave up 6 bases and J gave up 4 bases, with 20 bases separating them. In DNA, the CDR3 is TGCAGCGTCCTTGGTGACCCCCAGGTTCCAGATACGCAGTATTTT. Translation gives CSVLGDPQVPDTQYF.

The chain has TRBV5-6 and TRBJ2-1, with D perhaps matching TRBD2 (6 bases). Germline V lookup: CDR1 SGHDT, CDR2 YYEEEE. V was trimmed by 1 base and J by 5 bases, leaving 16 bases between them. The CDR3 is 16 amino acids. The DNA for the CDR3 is TGTGCCAGCAGCTTGAAACTAGCCCTTAACCACAATGAGCAGTTCTTC. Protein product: CASSLKLALNHNEQFF.

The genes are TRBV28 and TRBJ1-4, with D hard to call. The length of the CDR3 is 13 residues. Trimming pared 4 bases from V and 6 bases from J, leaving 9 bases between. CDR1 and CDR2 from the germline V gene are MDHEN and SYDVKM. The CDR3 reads CASSSAPYEKLFF. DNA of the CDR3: TGTGCCAGCAGTTCAGCCCCGTATGAAAAACTGTTTTTT.

For the CDR3, the DNA is TGTGCCAGCAGTTCCCCTAGCTTCTACGAGCAGTACTTC. Its translation: CASSSPSFYEQYF. The J gene is TRBJ2-7, the V gene TRBV28; a weak D match, TRBD2 (5 bases). CDR1 MDHEN and CDR2 SYDVKM come from the germline V gene. Trimming pared 4 bases from V and 3 bases from J, leaving 10 bases between. The CDR3 runs to 13 residues.

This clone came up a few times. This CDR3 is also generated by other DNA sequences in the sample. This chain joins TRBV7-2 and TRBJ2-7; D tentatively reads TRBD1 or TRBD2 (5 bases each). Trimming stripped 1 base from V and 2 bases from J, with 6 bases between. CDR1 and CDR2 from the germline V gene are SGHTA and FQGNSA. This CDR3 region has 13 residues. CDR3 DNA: TGTGCCAGCAGCTTAGGGGGGACCTACGAGCAGTACTTC. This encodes CASSLGGTYEQYF.

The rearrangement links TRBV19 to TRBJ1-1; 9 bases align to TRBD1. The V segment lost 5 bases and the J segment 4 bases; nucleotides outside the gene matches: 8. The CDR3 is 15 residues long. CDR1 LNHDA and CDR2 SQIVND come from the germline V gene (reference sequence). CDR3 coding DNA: TGTGCCAGTAGTTTCGGACAGGGGATCGGCACTGAAGCTTTCTTT. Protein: CASSFGQGIGTEAFF.

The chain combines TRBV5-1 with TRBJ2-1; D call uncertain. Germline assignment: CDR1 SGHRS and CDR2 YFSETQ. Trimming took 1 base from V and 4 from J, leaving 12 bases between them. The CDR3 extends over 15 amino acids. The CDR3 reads CASSLRRPQYNEQFF. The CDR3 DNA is TGCGCCAGCAGCTTGCGGCGGCCCCAGTACAATGAGCAGTTCTTC.